This T cell receptor (beta chain) is from a study of cytomegalovirus exposure and HLA in healthy donors. The study drew the donors from its approximately 110-subject validation cohort, separate from the approximately 700-subject first cohort. V dropped 3 bases and J dropped 4; count of bases not matched to a gene: 5. Per germline, CDR1 KGHSH and CDR2 LQKENI. This CDR3 has 15 residues. Libraries were prepared by immunoSEQ multiplex PCR; TCRdb keeps only in-frame clonotypes and omits some of them. The repertoire includes roughly 240,000 clones, 87% of them detected once, and roughly 2.5% sits in the top ten.

The receptor was isolated from a man between 18 and 29 years old in good health and CMV-seronegative. The chain employs TRBV18 and TRBJ1-2, with 10 bases aligning to TRBD1. Sequenced sample: PBMCs. The CDR3 region is CASSPPGQGSYGYTF. The CDR3 DNA sequence: TGTGCCAGCTCACCTCCGGGACAGGGGTCCTATGGCTACACCTTC.